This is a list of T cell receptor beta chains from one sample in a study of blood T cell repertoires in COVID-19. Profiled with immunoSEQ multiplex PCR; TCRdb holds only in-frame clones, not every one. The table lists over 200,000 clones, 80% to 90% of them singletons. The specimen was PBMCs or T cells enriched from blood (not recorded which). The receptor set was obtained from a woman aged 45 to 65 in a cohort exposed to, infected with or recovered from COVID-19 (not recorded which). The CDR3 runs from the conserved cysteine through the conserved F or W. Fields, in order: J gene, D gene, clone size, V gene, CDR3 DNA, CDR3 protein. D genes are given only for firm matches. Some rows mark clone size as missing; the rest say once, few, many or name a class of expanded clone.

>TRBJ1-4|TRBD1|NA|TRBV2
TGTGCCAGCACGGGACAGGTGGGAGAAAAACTGTTTTTT
CASTGQVGEKLFF
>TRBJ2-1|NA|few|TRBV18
TGTGCCAGCTCACCACCCCGACAGTACAATGAGCAGTTCTTC
CASSPPRQYNEQFF
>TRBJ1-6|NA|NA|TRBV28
TGTGCCATCAAACCGTCGGGAAGCTCCTATAATTCACCCCTCCACTTT
CAIKPSGSSYNSPLHF
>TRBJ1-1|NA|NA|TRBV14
TGTGCCAGCAGCCAGGACAGAAACACTGAAGCTTTCTTT
CASSQDRNTEAFF
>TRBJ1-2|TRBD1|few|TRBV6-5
TGTGCCAGCAGAGCCCCGGGACAGGGAGTTGGCTACACCTTC
CASRAPGQGVGYTF
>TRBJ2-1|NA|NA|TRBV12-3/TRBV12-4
TGTGCCAGCACCTCACAGGAGTACAATGAGCAGTTCTTC
CASTSQEYNEQFF
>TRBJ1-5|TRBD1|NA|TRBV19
TGTGCCAGTTGTGGGACAGTTTTTCAGCCCCAGCATTTT
CASCGTVFQPQHF
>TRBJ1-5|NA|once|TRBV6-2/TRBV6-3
TGTGCCAGCAGTTACGGGGCCTCCCTTCCCCAGCATTTT
CASSYGASLPQHF
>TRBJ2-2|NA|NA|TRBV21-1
TGTGCCAGCAGCAAGACTAGCATTTCAGCGCGACAGGGGGCGGTTGGGAACACCGGGGAGCTGTTTTTT
CASSKTSISARQGAVGNTGELFF
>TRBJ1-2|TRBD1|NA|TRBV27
TGTGCCAGCAGTGCACACAAACAGGGGGTCAGGGGCTACACCTTC
CASSAHKQGVRGYTF
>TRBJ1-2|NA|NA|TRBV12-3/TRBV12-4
TGTGCCAGCAGTTTGGGGCAGAATTATGGCTACACCTTC
CASSLGQNYGYTF
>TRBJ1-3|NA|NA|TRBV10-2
TGCGCCAGCAGTGAAGTAGTTCCGACTGGAAACACCATATATTTT
CASSEVVPTGNTIYF
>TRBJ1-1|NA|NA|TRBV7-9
TGTGCCAGCAGCCCGGCAGGGATTATCGCTGAAGCTTTCTTT
CASSPAGIIAEAFF
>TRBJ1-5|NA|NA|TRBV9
TGTGCCAGCAGCGTCCTACAGGGTAGGGACAATCAGCCCCAGCATTTT
CASSVLQGRDNQPQHF